These 8 T cell receptor beta chains share one sample of origin, sequenced in a study of CD8+CD57+ T cells in acquired aplastic anemia. CDR3 and TCR beta VDJ profiling relied on a genomic DNA template. TCRdb redid the calling of the reads with MiXCR, one entry per CDR3 protein. The sample contains 150,000 to 200,000 distinct CDR3 sequences, around 45% of which appear only once. Sequenced input: sorted CD4+, CD8+, or CD8+CD57+ T cells (not recorded which) from PBMCs. These receptor sequences come from a human donor in good health.

The genes are TRBV20-1 and TRBJ2-3; 10 nucleotides align to TRBD2. The J segment lost 4 bases and the V segment lost 3 bases, leaving 7 bases of the junction unmatched. The CDR3 is 15 amino acids. Germline assignment: CDR1 DFQATT and CDR2 SNEGSKA (reference sequence). Written as DNA, the CDR3 is TGCAGTGCTAGTATTCTAGCGGGAGTGTCAGATACGCAGTATTTT. This sequence encodes CSASILAGVSDTQYF.

In its sample, this clonotype was seen a few times. The genes are TRBV18 and TRBJ2-1; possible D gene TRBD2, 5 bases. CDR1 is KGHSH, CDR2 LQKENI, per germline. The CDR3 extends over 13 amino acids. Trimming took 5 bases from V and 9 from J, leaving 14 bases between them. CDR3 coding DNA: TGTGCCAGCTCATCTGCCGAGGGTCGTGAGCAGTTCTTC. Translation gives CASSSAEGREQFF.

CDR3: CSVRQGIWEQFF. The CDR3 DNA sequence: TGCAGCGTGAGACAGGGAATATGGGAGCAGTTCTTC. The rearrangement uses TRBV29-1 and TRBJ2-1; 7 nucleotides line up with TRBD1. J lost 10 bases, V lost 6 bases, and 9 bases had no gene match. There are 12 residues in the CDR3. The germline CDR1 and CDR2 sequences are SQVTM and ANQGSEA.

The chain combines TRBV25-1 with TRBJ1-5, with 9 bases matching TRBD1. Germline V gene sequence: CDR1 MGHDK, CDR2 SYGVNS. The trim removed 6 bases at V and 4 bases at J, leaving 4 bases unmatched. The CDR3 length is 14 residues. The CDR3 reads CASSGQGRNQPQHF. The CDR3 DNA sequence: TGTGCCAGCAGCGGACAGGGGCGGAATCAGCCCCAGCATTTT.

This clonotype was recorded at least ten times. V and J are TRBV3-1 and TRBJ1-6; TRBD1 agrees at 10 bases. The V gene end was trimmed by 1 base and the J gene end by 12 bases; junction bases not matched to a gene: 3. CDR1 is LGHDT and CDR2 is YNNKEL in the germline V gene (reference sequence). This CDR3 contains 14 residues. This CDR3 is CASSQGTGGLPLHF. As DNA, the CDR3 is TGTGCCAGCAGCCAAGGGACAGGGGGACTACCCCTCCACTTT. Based on the CDR3 plus reference TRBV3-1 and TRBJ1-6, the full variable domain is DTAVSQTPKYLVTQMGNDKSIKCEQNLGHDTMYWYKQDSKKFLKIMFSYNNKELIINETVPNRFSPKSPDKAHLNLHINSLELGDSAVYFCASSQGTGGLPLHFGNGTRLTVT.

This rearrangement joins TRBV10-3 to TRBJ2-7; unclear D gene. The CDR3 covers 11 residues. Germline V gene data show CDR1 as ENHRY and CDR2 as SYGVKD. V was shortened by 8 bases and J by 3 bases, with 8 bases between the two germline ends. CDR3 amino acids: CAIGRNYEQYF. CDR3 nucleotides: TGTGCCATCGGAAGAAACTACGAGCAGTACTTC.

The V and J genes are TRBV29-1 and TRBJ1-1, with 10 bases matching TRBD1. The CDR3 is made up of 15 amino acids. Germline values: CDR1 SQVTM, CDR2 ANQGSEA. Trimming removed 4 bases from V and 4 bases from J; junction bases left unmatched: 9. Here the CDR3 DNA reads TGCAGCGTTGGGTCGAGGACAGGGGGAGGCACTGAAGCTTTCTTT. It is translated as CSVGSRTGGGTEAFF.

The chain recombines TRBV5-4 with TRBJ2-1; 8 bases are shared with TRBD1. V trimming: 0 bases; J trimming: 8 bases; junction bases outside the gene matches: 1. The CDR3 consists of 13 residues. CDR1 is SGHNT, CDR2 YYREEE, per germline (reference sequence). CDR3 sequence reads: CASSLGQGYEQFF. The CDR3 DNA sequence: TGTGCCAGCAGCTTGGGACAGGGGTATGAGCAGTTCTTC. The entire variable domain, with the rest obtained from reference TRBV5-4 and TRBJ2-1, is as follows: ETGVTQSPTHLIKTRGQQVTLRCSSQSGHNTVSWYQQALGQGPQFIFQYYREEENGRGNFPPRFSGLQFPNYSSELNVNALELDDSALYLCASSLGQGYEQFFGPGTRLTVL.